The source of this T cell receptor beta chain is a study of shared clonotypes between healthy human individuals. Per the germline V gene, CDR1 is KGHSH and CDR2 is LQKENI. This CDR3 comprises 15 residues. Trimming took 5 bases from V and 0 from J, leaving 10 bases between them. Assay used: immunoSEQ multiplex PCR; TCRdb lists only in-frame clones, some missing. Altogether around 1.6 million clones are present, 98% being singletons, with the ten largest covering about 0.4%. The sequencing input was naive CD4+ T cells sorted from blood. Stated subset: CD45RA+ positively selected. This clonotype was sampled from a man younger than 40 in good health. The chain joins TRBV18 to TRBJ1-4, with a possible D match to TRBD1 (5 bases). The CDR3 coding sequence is TGTGCCAGCTCAACATTAGGGGCAACTAATGAAAAACTGTTTTTT. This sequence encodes CASSTLGATNEKLFF.